The source of this T cell receptor beta chain is a study of T cell clones after liver transplantation. Trimming shortened V by 3 bases and J by 2 bases, and 2 bases separated the two germline ends. The CDR3 length is 12 residues. Germline CDR1 is MDHEN and CDR2 is SYDVKM. A few counts support this clone. The identical CDR3 is also encoded by other nucleotide sequences in the sample. TCRdb's copy holds only in-frame clones and misses some; the assay was immunoSEQ multiplex PCR. The data show around 110,000 clones, 75% to 95% seen once. The source of this sequence is a human patient who received a liver transplant. Some T cells may be provided by the graft donor. The source was CD4+ T cells from blood, collected 12 months after liver transplant. This chain links TRBV28 with TRBJ1-5; no reliable D call. In DNA, the CDR3 is TGTGCCAGCAGTTTGGGCAATCAGCCCCAGCATTTT. Protein: CASSLGNQPQHF. Filled out from reference TRBV28 and TRBJ1-5, the complete variable domain reads DVKVTQSSRYLVKRTGEKVFLECVQDMDHENMFWYRQDPGLGLRLIYFSYDVKMKEKGDIPEGYSVSREKKERFSLILESASTNQTSMYLCASSLGNQPQHFGDGTRLSIL.